This is a list of T cell receptor beta chains from one sample in a study of blood T cell repertoires in COVID-19. The repertoire was sequenced with immunoSEQ multiplex PCR; TCRdb's copy has only in-frame clones and lacks some. The sample contains tens of thousands of clones, about 89% of which appear only once. The material sequenced was peripheral blood. These TCRs come from a human donor in a cohort sampled during active COVID-19. Each CDR3 is given with its conserved first and last residue. The D gene is left open where the match is weak. Where a row states a size, it is once, few, many or the class of an expanded clone; other rows omit it.

clone_size | d_call | j_call | v_call | cdr3_aa | cdr3_nt
once | TRBD1 | TRBJ1-1 | TRBV5-1 | CASSLRGTDYLNTEAFF | TGCGCCAGCAGCTTGCGAGGGACAGACTATCTGAACACTGAAGCTTTCTTT
. | TRBD2 | TRBJ2-1 | TRBV7-2 | CASSLAGTSGPDNEQFF | TGTGCCAGCAGCTTAGCCGGGACTAGCGGGCCCGACAATGAGCAGTTCTTC
. | . | TRBJ2-2 | TRBV18 | CASSFSPTNTGELFF | TGTGCCAGCTCATTTAGCCCCACAAACACCGGGGAGCTGTTTTTT
. | TRBD2 | TRBJ2-3 | TRBV5-1 | CASRQGGDTDTQYF | TGCGCCAGCAGGCAGGGAGGGGACACAGATACGCAGTATTTT
. | TRBD2 | TRBJ2-5 | TRBV3-1/TRBV3-2 | CASSRGLAGGTQETQYF | TGTGCCAGCAGCCGGGGACTAGCGGGGGGGACGCAAGAGACCCAGTACTTC
. | TRBD1 | TRBJ2-2 | TRBV9 | CASSASTGNLRTGELFF | TGTGCCAGCAGCGCCTCGACAGGGAATCTGCGGACCGGGGAGCTGTTTTTT
. | . | TRBJ1-5 | TRBV27 | CASSPHPGGKGQPQHF | TGTGCCAGCAGCCCTCATCCCGGGGGTAAAGGTCAGCCCCAGCATTTT
. | TRBD1 | TRBJ2-3 | TRBV5-1 | CASSLEGQHTDTQYF | TGCGCCAGCAGCTTGGAGGGACAGCACACAGATACGCAGTATTTT
. | . | TRBJ2-7 | TRBV6-2/TRBV6-3 | CASSPLGQTYEQYF | TGTGCCAGCAGCCCCCTCGGACAGACCTACGAGCAGTACTTC
. | TRBD2 | TRBJ2-5 | TRBV11-3 | CASSLSRLAGETQYF | TGTGCCAGCAGCTTATCACGACTAGCGGGAGAGACCCAGTACTTC
once | TRBD1 | TRBJ2-2 | TRBV3-1/TRBV3-2 | CASSQDRYRGTGELFF | TGTGCCAGCAGCCAAGATCGATACAGGGGGACCGGGGAGCTGTTTTTT
once | . | TRBJ2-2 | TRBV19 | CATSFNTGELFF | TGTGCCACTAGCTTCAACACCGGGGAGCTGTTTTTT
once | . | TRBJ2-3 | TRBV2 | CARGGGTDTQYF | TGTGCGAGGGGAGGAGGCACAGATACGCAGTATTTT
. | . | TRBJ1-5 | TRBV5-1 | CASSPLGDQPQHF | TGCGCCAGCAGCCCCTTGGGCGATCAGCCCCAGCATTTT
once | . | TRBJ2-1 | TRBV5-1 | CASSVGPDNEQFF | TGCGCCAGCAGCGTGGGGCCAGACAATGAGCAGTTCTTC
. | TRBD1 | TRBJ1-1 | TRBV7-9 | CASSPRGGSHNTEAFF | TGTGCCAGCAGCCCTCGAGGGGGCAGTCATAACACTGAAGCTTTCTTT
. | TRBD2 | TRBJ2-1 | TRBV3-1/TRBV3-2 | CASSHGLAGGQGEQFF | TGTGCCAGCAGCCACGGGCTAGCGGGGGGACAAGGTGAGCAGTTCTTC
. | TRBD2 | TRBJ2-1 | TRBV10-2 | CASRAGTSGNDEQFF | TGCGCCAGCAGAGCCGGGACTAGCGGGAATGATGAGCAGTTCTTC
. | . | TRBJ2-7 | TRBV11-3 | CASSHGTEQYF | TGTGCCAGCAGCCACGGGACAGAGCAGTACTTC
few | TRBD1 | TRBJ2-5 | TRBV30 | CAWGGQGSETQYF | TGTGCCTGGGGGGGACAGGGAAGCGAGACCCAGTACTTC
. | . | TRBJ2-2 | TRBV6-5 | CASRETGGTGELFF | TGTGCCAGCAGAGAGACAGGCGGCACCGGGGAGCTGTTTTTT
. | . | TRBJ2-3 | TRBV5-1 | CASSGNRDSQGTDTQYF | TGCGCCAGCAGCGGTAACCGGGACTCGCAGGGCACAGATACGCAGTATTTT
. | . | TRBJ2-3 | TRBV11-3 | CASSLGGQRTDTQYF | TGTGCCAGCAGCTTAGGAGGGCAGCGCACAGATACGCAGTATTTT
. | . | TRBJ1-2 | TRBV9 | CASSVSGQDYGYTF | TGTGCCAGCAGCGTATCAGGGCAGGACTATGGCTACACCTTC
. | TRBD1 | TRBJ2-7 | TRBV9 | CASSGQGALPYEQYF | TGTGCCAGCAGCGGGCAGGGGGCGCTCCCCTACGAGCAGTACTTC
. | TRBD2 | TRBJ2-3 | TRBV11-3 | CASSGNSGRAVDTQYF | TGTGCCAGCAGCGGCAATAGCGGGAGGGCCGTAGATACGCAGTATTTT
. | . | TRBJ1-6 | TRBV4-1 | CASSQALVSPLHF | TGCGCCAGCAGCCAAGCATTAGTTTCACCCCTCCACTTT
once | . | TRBJ2-1 | TRBV15 | CATSRGRQLPDNEQFF | TGTGCCACCAGCAGAGGTCGACAGCTACCCGACAATGAGCAGTTCTTC
. | TRBD1 | TRBJ1-1 | TRBV18 | CASAGGQGYTEAFF | TGTGCCAGCGCGGGTGGACAGGGGTACACTGAAGCTTTCTTT
once | . | TRBJ1-4 | TRBV7-2 | CASSPVAGGPEKLFF | TGTGCCAGCAGCCCGGTGGCGGGAGGACCTGAAAAACTGTTTTTT
. | TRBD2 | TRBJ2-2 | TRBV2 | CASSEQGTRSGELFF | TGTGCCAGCAGTGAACAAGGGACTAGGTCCGGGGAGCTGTTTTTT